The clone carrying this T cell receptor (beta chain) was found many times. The antigen remains undetermined. The record originates from a study of T-cell reconstitution after alpha-beta-depleted transplantation in children. Study observations and caveats: One year post-transplant, T-cell counts and diversity were largely derived from T cells produced anew. At day 60, the high TCRbeta diversity found in some patients originated from recipient T cells and thymic progenitors that had survived.

Preparation of the TCRbeta library used unique molecular identifiers. TCRdb re-called the PCR reads with MiXCR, one entry per CDR3 protein. Found here are around 700,000 distinct CDR3 sequences, roughly 13% of them singletons; the top ten hold 0.79%. This receptor was identified in a girl under 10 years old with congenital amegakaryocytic thrombocytopenia, due to receive a stem cell transplant. Sample: PBMCs, taken before TCRalphabeta/CD19-depleted stem cell transplant.

The CDR3 loop is CASSLVALSSYEQYF. The CDR3 DNA is TGTGCCAGCAGCTTAGTGGCACTAAGCTCCTACGAGCAGTACTTC. This chain connects TRBV7-8 to TRBJ2-7; D call uncertain. Trimming took off 1 base at V and 0 bases at J, with 10 bases between the two ends. The CDR3 length is 15 residues. CDR1 and CDR2 (germline): SGHVS, FQNEAQ.